The 26 T cell receptor beta chains below come from one sample, sequenced in a study of T-cell memory formation after mild COVID-19. TCRdb fed the 5' RACE reads into MiXCR, producing one record per CDR3 protein. The repertoire holds about 130,000 distinct CDR3 sequences, about 6% seen once, with approximately 2% in the top ten. Sequencing input: PBMCs or a T cell subset sorted from them (not recorded which). These receptors originate from an adult woman who had mild COVID-19 (a few samples of this study predate the infection). Cell type and time point are not known.

This clonotype was recorded many times. The chain employs TRBV7-9 and TRBJ1-1; D remains unclear. Germline loops: CDR1 SEHNR, CDR2 FQNEAQ (reference sequence). The V end lost 2 bases, the J end lost 4 bases, and 14 bases lay between the germline ends. The CDR3 has 15 residues. The CDR3 here is CASSLRSGESTEAFF. The CDR3 DNA is TGTGCCAGCAGCTTAAGATCAGGAGAGTCCACTGAAGCTTTCTTT.

A few counts support this clonotype. This chain links TRBV5-1 with TRBJ1-4; unclear D gene. V dropped 1 base and J dropped 3 bases, with 10 bases sitting between them. Per the germline V gene, CDR1 is SGHRS and CDR2 is YFSETQ. This CDR3 region has 15 residues. The chain's CDR3 is CASSLSGSANEKLFF. CDR3 sequence (DNA): TGCGCCAGCAGCTTGAGCGGGAGCGCTAATGAAAAACTGTTTTTT.

The chain is built from TRBV18 and TRBJ2-3; D not certain. CDR1 and CDR2 (germline): KGHSH, LQKENI. Trimming shortened V by 4 bases and J by 0 bases, and 14 bases separated the two germline ends. CDR3 length: 16 residues. The CDR3 DNA follows: TGTGCCAGCTCACTCCGAGGCAGGACGAGCACAGATACGCAGTATTTT. Translated: CASSLRGRTSTDTQYF.

The table lists this clonotype with many counts. The chain links TRBV5-1 to TRBJ2-2; D call uncertain. CDR1 SGHRS and CDR2 YFSETQ come from the germline V gene. V was cut by 0 bases and J by 0 bases, with 9 bases left in between. The CDR3 covers 16 residues. CDR3 protein: CASSLDPSANTGELFF. The CDR3 nucleotides are TGCGCCAGCAGCTTGGATCCTTCCGCGAACACCGGGGAGCTGTTTTTT.

This clonotype was counted ten times or more. The chain is built from TRBV5-6 and TRBJ1-6; D unresolved. The CDR3 runs 14 residues. Germline values: CDR1 SGHDT, CDR2 YYEEEE. V dropped 0 bases and J dropped 12 bases, with 13 bases sitting between them. As DNA, the CDR3 is TGTGCCAGCAGCTTGGATACCAGGATGGGACCCCTCCACTTT. Translation gives CASSLDTRMGPLHF.

The table lists this clonotype with many counts. The chain recombines TRBV20-1 with TRBJ2-3, with D possibly TRBD1 on 5 matching bases. The CDR3 runs 14 residues. The germline V gene has CDR1 DFQATT and CDR2 SNEGSKA (reference sequence). The CDR3 is CRVYSGSSTDTQYF. CDR3 bases: TGCAGAGTCTATTCAGGGTCTAGCACAGATACGCAGTATTTT.

The CDR3 loop is CASSNTGTANSYEQYF. CDR3 sequence (DNA): TGTGCCAGCAGTAACACCGGGACAGCTAACTCCTACGAGCAGTACTTC. The rearrangement joins TRBV12-3 or TRBV12-4 to TRBJ2-7; TRBD1 matches 7 bases. The CDR3 sequence is 16 residues long. Trimming removed 5 bases from V and 0 bases from J; junction bases left unmatched: 10.

This clonotype was counted at least ten times. V usage is TRBV30 and J usage is TRBJ2-6; 8 nucleotides line up with TRBD2. Trimming at V came to 3 bases and at J to 3 bases, leaving 13 bases not matched to a gene. This CDR3 has 18 amino acids. Germline V gene lookup returns CDR1 GTSNPN and CDR2 SVGIG (reference sequence). The CDR3 nucleotides read TGTGCCTGGAGCTACTCCCGGGGGGGCTCATATGGGGCCAACGTCCTGACTTTC. Amino acids: CAWSYSRGGSYGANVLTF.

This chain links TRBV12-3 or TRBV12-4 with TRBJ2-6; 8 bases line up with TRBD1. The length of the CDR3 is 18 residues. V was pared by 6 bases and J by 4 bases, with 14 bases of the junction left unmatched. The CDR3 sequence: CASRKTGVTADGANVLTF. The CDR3, as DNA: TGTGCCAGCAGAAAGACAGGGGTAACTGCGGACGGGGCCAACGTCCTGACTTTC.

This clonotype was seen ten or more times. The chain is built from TRBV10-3 and TRBJ2-1, with TRBD2 as a possible D gene (6 bases). The V gene's germline CDR1 is ENHRY and CDR2 SYGVKD. V lost 8 bases, J lost 5 bases, and 13 bases lay in between. The CDR3 runs 13 residues. As DNA, the CDR3 is TGTGCCATCGGACACGGAGGGGACAATGAGCAGTTCTTC. It codes for CAIGHGGDNEQFF.

The table lists this clonotype with many counts. The chain is built from TRBV6-6 and TRBJ2-6, with 8 bases lining up with TRBD2. CDR3 size: 17 residues. With 6 bases clipped from V and 4 bases from J, the junction kept 11 bases outside the gene matches. CDR1 and CDR2 from the germline V gene are MNHNY and SVGAGI (reference sequence). The CDR3 nucleotides read TGTGCCAGCAGCTCCGGGACTAGACGTTCCGGGGCCAACGTCCTGACTTTC. Residues: CASSSGTRRSGANVLTF.

A few counts support this clonotype. V and J are TRBV28 and TRBJ2-2, with D hard to call. Looked up from germline, CDR1 is MDHEN and CDR2 is SYDVKM. Trimming pared 6 bases from V and 0 bases from J, leaving 14 bases between. The CDR3 extends over 16 amino acids. CDR3 nucleotides: TGTGCCAGCAGACCCACAAAGGCCGCGAACACCGGGGAGCTGTTTTTT. This gives the protein CASRPTKAANTGELFF.

This clonotype has only a few counts. The chain has TRBV24-1 and TRBJ2-3, with 9 bases identical to TRBD1. V dropped 5 bases and J dropped 4; count of bases not matched to a gene: 6. Germline CDR1 reads KGHDR; CDR2 reads SFDVKD. The length of the CDR3 is 15 residues. CDR3 amino acids: CATSGGTGRSDTQYF. The CDR3 DNA reads TGTGCCACCAGTGGAGGGACAGGGAGGTCAGATACGCAGTATTTT.

This clonotype was detected only a few times. The J gene is TRBJ2-3, the V gene TRBV20-1; 8 nucleotides agree with TRBD1. The CDR3 totals 14 residues. The junction had 2 bases not matched to a gene; V was cut back by 3 bases and J by 0 bases. CDR1 is DFQATT and CDR2 is SNEGSKA in the germline V gene (reference sequence). CDR3 amino acids: CSARRQGSTDTQYF. In DNA form, the CDR3 reads TGCAGTGCTAGGCGACAGGGGAGCACAGATACGCAGTATTTT.

This clonotype was seen more than once but under ten times. This chain links TRBV12-3 or TRBV12-4 with TRBJ1-5; 7 positions match TRBD1. CDR3 length: 16 amino acids. V trimming: 5 bases; J trimming: 2 bases; junction bases outside the gene matches: 9. Written as DNA, the CDR3 is TGTGCCAGCAGTCTATCGACAGGGCGTGGCAATCAGCCCCAGCATTTT. It is translated as CASSLSTGRGNQPQHF.

The sample holds a few counts of this clonotype. This chain links TRBV23-1 with TRBJ2-1, with TRBD2 identical over 12 bases. TRBV23-1 belongs to the ORF category, with a function that is uncertain. This CDR3 is 23 amino acids long. V shed 4 bases and J 2 bases; nucleotides not matched to a gene: 24. The CDR3: CASSRQDSIPFLAGGPTYNEQFF. In DNA, the CDR3 is TGCGCCAGCAGTCGCCAGGACAGCATACCGTTTCTAGCGGGAGGGCCCACCTACAATGAGCAGTTCTTC.

This clonotype showed up just a few times. The chain joins TRBV20-1 to TRBJ1-6; no clear D. Germline values: CDR1 DFQATT, CDR2 SNEGSKA (reference sequence). The CDR3 length is 16 residues. V lost 3 bases and J lost 7, with 19 bases in between. CDR3 sequence (DNA): TGCAGTGCTAGGGAGCAGGAGAATGTACGAAATTCACCCCTCCACTTT. Translated: CSAREQENVRNSPLHF.

The chain recombines TRBV7-3 with TRBJ2-3; 7 nucleotides align to TRBD1. The CDR3 sequence is 16 residues long. Germline CDR1 reads SGHTA; CDR2 reads FQGTGA. Trimming took 4 bases from V and 6 from J; bases not matched to a gene: 13. The CDR3 sequence: CASSWTGTVGTDTQYF. The CDR3 DNA sequence: TGTGCCAGCAGCTGGACCGGGACAGTAGGGACCGATACGCAGTATTTT.

The chain combines TRBV12-3 or TRBV12-4 with TRBJ1-1; 8 bases agree with TRBD1. With V trimmed by 6 bases and J by 6 bases, 6 bases remained unmatched. The CDR3 loop spans 13 amino acids. The CDR3 region is CASSHGQGSEAFF. Here the CDR3 DNA reads TGTGCCAGCAGCCATGGACAGGGCTCTGAAGCTTTCTTT.

At least ten counts were recorded for this clonotype. V is TRBV5-1 and J is TRBJ2-1, with D perhaps TRBD1 (6 bases). Germline CDR1 is SGHRS and CDR2 is YFSETQ. V lost 4 bases, J lost 5 bases, and 13 bases lay in between. This CDR3 is 14 amino acids long. The CDR3 bases are TGCGCCAGCAGCGCAGGGGACATAGACAATGAGCAGTTCTTC. It codes for CASSAGDIDNEQFF.

This clonotype was counted at least ten times. The V gene is TRBV5-5, the J gene TRBJ1-1, with D uncertain. This CDR3 has 14 amino acids. Germline CDR1 reads SGHKS; CDR2 reads YYEKEE (reference sequence). Trimming removed 0 bases at V and 0 bases at J, with 6 bases between. The CDR3 here is CASSLGAMNTEAFF. CDR3 sequence (DNA): TGTGCCAGCAGCTTGGGGGCGATGAACACTGAAGCTTTCTTT.

V usage is TRBV4-1 and J usage is TRBJ1-4; D not certain. The V gene's germline CDR1 is MGHRA and CDR2 YSYEKL. There are 15 residues in the CDR3. The V gene lost 1 base and the J gene lost 4 bases, with 10 bases spanning the gap. The CDR3 sequence is CASSQAIRYNEKLFF. The CDR3 nucleotides read TGCGCCAGCAGCCAAGCCATACGGTATAATGAAAAACTGTTTTTT.

This clonotype was seen ten or more times. The chain links TRBV7-3 to TRBJ2-3; 12 bases fit TRBD2. The CDR3 is 16 residues long. Germline V lookup: CDR1 SGHTA, CDR2 FQGTGA. Trimming took 4 bases from V and 4 from J; bases not matched to a gene: 6. This CDR3 is CASSYSSGGAADTQYF. The DNA of the CDR3 is TGTGCCAGCAGCTACTCTAGCGGGGGGGCGGCAGATACGCAGTATTTT.

This clonotype was recorded many times. The chain is built from TRBV5-1 and TRBJ2-5, with 7 bases lining up with TRBD1. V shed 4 bases, J shed 1 base, and the junction held 4 bases outside the gene matches. CDR3 length: 14 residues. Germline V gene lookup returns CDR1 SGHRS and CDR2 YFSETQ. CDR3 sequence reads: CASSTGTAQETQYF. The CDR3 coding sequence is TGCGCCAGCAGCACCGGGACAGCCCAAGAGACCCAGTACTTC. The entire variable domain, with the rest obtained from reference TRBV5-1 and TRBJ2-5, is as follows: KAGVTQTPRYLIKTRGQQVTLSCSPISGHRSVSWYQQTPGQGLQFLFEYFSETQRNKGNFPGRFSGRQFSNSRSEMNVSTLELGDSALYLCASSTGTAQETQYFGPGTRLLVL.

This clonotype was counted ten times or more. For the CDR3, the DNA is TGTGCCAGCAGTGGCATCTACCGGGGAACTGAAGCTTTCTTT. Its translation is CASSGIYRGTEAFF. The V call is TRBV27, the J call TRBJ1-1, with D hard to call. V was shortened by 5 bases and J by 5 bases, with 15 bases between the two germline ends. Germline assignment: CDR1 MNHEY and CDR2 SMNVEV (reference sequence). The CDR3 has 14 residues.

This clonotype was observed a handful of times. The chain links TRBV12-3 or TRBV12-4 to TRBJ2-1; D is possibly TRBD2 (5 bases). The CDR3 loop spans 12 amino acids. V lost 8 bases to trimming and J lost 9 bases, with 14 bases between them. The CDR3 loop is CASGLEVGEQFF. The CDR3 nucleotides read TGTGCCAGCGGACTGGAGGTGGGTGAGCAGTTCTTC.